The entry below describes one T cell receptor beta chain. The repertoire was sequenced with immunoSEQ multiplex PCR; TCRdb's copy has only in-frame clones and lacks some. The data contain over 100,000 clones, 90% of them singletons. The CDR3 is made up of 16 amino acids. J lost 2 bases, V lost 3 bases, and 5 bases had no gene match. Germline loops: CDR1 KGHDR, CDR2 SFDVKD. The sample is drawn from a study of control samples from healthy donors and cancer patients. The TCR sequence derives from a human donor in good health. The donor label of this sample is uncertain. What was sequenced was blood. V gene TRBV24-1 combines with J gene TRBJ2-2; TRBD1 matches 7 bases. This CDR3 is CATSDPGTANTGELFF. In DNA, the CDR3 is TGTGCCACCAGTGATCCTGGGACAGCCAACACCGGGGAGCTGTTTTTT.